The 22 T cell receptor beta chains below come from one sample, sequenced in a study of vaccination and CD4 T cells after COVID-19. Antigen specificity for these receptors is unknown. Treatment denoted: approximately nine-day PBMC culture with coronavirus spike peptide pools or control peptides (ViraFEST assay). Researchers used the Oncomine TCR Beta short-read assay to sequence DNA from cultured CD4+ T cells. Each CDR3 protein gets one entry after TCRdb re-called the PCR reads with MiXCR. The sample carries approximately 15,000 distinct CDR3 sequences, just over 20% recorded once. This specimen consisted of CD4+ T cells from blood, cultured in vitro, obtained before SARS-CoV-2 vaccination. Source of these receptors: a human donor who received a COVID-19 vaccine.

The rearrangement joins TRBV6-5 to TRBJ2-5; D is ambiguous. The CDR3 runs to 16 residues. Trimming shortened V by 0 bases and J by 5 bases, and 16 bases separated the two germline ends. Germline V lookup: CDR1 MNHEY, CDR2 SVGAGI. CDR3 sequence (DNA): TGTGCCAGCAGTTACTCGTGGAGTTCCGAGAGGGAGACCCAGTACTTC. Protein: CASSYSWSSERETQYF.

The chain carries TRBV11-3 and TRBJ2-2, with D unclear. The CDR3 length is 13 residues. Germline V gene sequence: CDR1 SGHNT, CDR2 YENEEA. The V gene lost 0 bases and the J gene lost 8 bases, with 7 bases spanning the gap. The CDR3 spells CASSLDQVGELFF. As DNA, the CDR3 is TGTGCCAGCAGCTTAGATCAAGTTGGGGAGCTGTTTTTT.

The chain carries TRBV24-1 and TRBJ2-1; tentative D call: TRBD2 (6 bases). The CDR3 extends over 12 amino acids. Trimming shortened V by 5 bases and J by 8 bases, and 9 bases separated the two germline ends. In germline, CDR1 is KGHDR, CDR2 SFDVKD. The chain's CDR3 is CATSAWGDEQFF. DNA for the CDR3: TGTGCCACCAGTGCCTGGGGGGATGAGCAGTTCTTC.

This clonotype was counted only a few times. The chain carries TRBV5-4 and TRBJ2-3; D possibly matches TRBD1 or TRBD2 (6 bases each). Germline lookup yields CDR1 SGHNT and CDR2 YYREEE (reference sequence). There are 16 residues in the CDR3. V gave up 5 bases and J gave up 2 bases, with 18 bases separating them. The CDR3 coding sequence is TGTGCCAGCAGTCCAGGGGCCGGGACTTCCACAGATACGCAGTATTTT. Translating it yields CASSPGAGTSTDTQYF.

This chain joins TRBV9 and TRBJ2-3; D might be TRBD2 (5 bases). CDR3 length equals 15 residues. Deletions cut 0 bases from V and 10 bases from J, with 18 bases between. Germline-derived CDR1 and CDR2 are SGDLS and YYNGEE. The CDR3 sequence: CASSVATRELISQYF. The CDR3, as DNA: TGTGCCAGCAGCGTAGCTACTAGGGAGTTAATTTCGCAGTATTTT.

This clonotype was observed a few times. The chain recombines TRBV5-1 with TRBJ2-5, with 10 bases fitting TRBD1. Germline values: CDR1 SGHRS, CDR2 YFSETQ. The V segment lost 0 bases and the J segment 6 bases; nucleotides outside the gene matches: 5. CDR3 length equals 15 residues. The CDR3 DNA reads as TGCGCCAGCAGCTTGGACGGGACAGGGGAAAAGACCCAGTACTTC. Protein sequence: CASSLDGTGEKTQYF. Combining the CDR3 with reference TRBV5-1 and TRBJ2-5 gives the whole variable domain KAGVTQTPRYLIKTRGQQVTLSCSPISGHRSVSWYQQTPGQGLQFLFEYFSETQRNKGNFPGRFSGRQFSNSRSEMNVSTLELGDSALYLCASSLDGTGEKTQYFGPGTRLLVL.

This clonotype was seen a few times. V is TRBV2 and J is TRBJ1-1; D ambiguous. The CDR3 length is 14 residues. The germline V and J ends were trimmed by 4 bases and 3 bases, with 12 bases remaining between them. In germline, CDR1 is SNHLY, CDR2 FYNNEI. CDR3 amino acids: CASSVLGRDTEAFF. The CDR3 DNA reads TGTGCCAGCAGTGTACTAGGGAGAGACACTGAAGCTTTCTTT.

J is TRBJ2-2 and V is TRBV19; 8 nucleotides line up with TRBD1. After removal of 5 bases from V and 4 bases from J, the junction contained 9 bases not matched to a gene. CDR1 LNHDA and CDR2 SQIVND come from the germline V gene (reference sequence). The CDR3 has 16 residues. CDR3 protein: CASSLPLGTGTGELFF. In DNA, the CDR3 is TGTGCCAGTAGTTTACCGTTAGGGACAGGCACCGGGGAGCTGTTTTTT.

This clonotype was observed a handful of times. V is TRBV5-1 and J is TRBJ2-1; D is unclear. Germline V gives CDR1 SGHRS, CDR2 YFSETQ. The CDR3 consists of 15 residues. With 0 bases removed from V and 0 bases from J, the gap between germline ends came to 7 bases. CDR3 bases: TGCGCCAGCAGCTTGGGAACGGTCTCCTACAATGAGCAGTTCTTC. This translates into CASSLGTVSYNEQFF.

V usage is TRBV29-1 and J usage is TRBJ1-1; D may be TRBD1 (6 bases). Germline lookup yields CDR1 SQVTM and CDR2 ANQGSEA. V lost 6 bases to trimming and J lost 2 bases, with 16 bases between them. CDR3 length: 14 residues. The CDR3, as DNA: TGCAGCGTGGCAAGGGGGGGGATTAACACTGAAGCTTTCTTT. As protein: CSVARGGINTEAFF.

This clonotype was seen more than once but under ten times. The rearrangement joins TRBV25-1 to TRBJ1-1; D gene uncertain. Between the trimmed V and J ends, which lost 4 bases and 7 bases, there was a span of 13 bases. The CDR3 has 13 residues. In germline, CDR1 is MGHDK, CDR2 SYGVNS. The CDR3 loop reads CASSGLGRLEAFF. In DNA form, the CDR3 reads TGTGCCAGCAGTGGATTGGGCAGGCTTGAAGCTTTCTTT.

This clonotype was recorded only once. This rearrangement joins TRBV9 to TRBJ2-2; 7 bases align to TRBD1. J gave up 5 bases and V 3 bases, and 13 bases lay outside the gene matches. The CDR3 consists of 17 residues. Germline CDR1 and CDR2: SGDLS and YYNGEE. The CDR3 sequence: CASSETLPGQTTGELFF. CDR3 bases: TGTGCCAGCAGCGAGACGCTACCGGGACAGACAACCGGGGAGCTGTTTTTT.

The J gene is TRBJ1-6, the V gene TRBV19; D gene unclear. The V end lost 3 bases, the J end lost 5 bases, and 8 bases lay between the germline ends. Per the germline V gene, CDR1 is LNHDA and CDR2 is SQIVND (reference sequence). The CDR3 loop spans 14 amino acids. In DNA form, the CDR3 reads TGTGCCAGTAGTATTGGCAGTCATAATTCACCCCTCCACTTT. Translated, it gives CASSIGSHNSPLHF.

This clonotype was seen a few times. The chain is built from TRBV4-1 and TRBJ2-5, with 8 bases lining up with TRBD2. Losses at the gene ends were 6 bases for V and 2 bases for J; bases not matched to a gene: 8. There are 15 residues in the CDR3. From germline, CDR1 is MGHRA and CDR2 YSYEKL. CDR3 nucleotides: TGCGCCAGCAGGTCTTGGGAGCGGGGGCAAGAGACCCAGTACTTC. Translated, it gives CASRSWERGQETQYF.

This clonotype was found a few times. The chain has TRBV19 and TRBJ2-7; D possibly uses TRBD1 or TRBD2 (5 bases each). Germline V CDR1 and CDR2: LNHDA, SQIVND (reference sequence). CDR3 length equals 13 residues. Deletions cut 3 bases from V and 0 bases from J, with 6 bases between. The CDR3 loop reads CASSIGGSYEQYF. DNA of the CDR3: TGTGCCAGTAGTATTGGGGGCTCCTACGAGCAGTACTTC.

The V and J genes are TRBV5-1 and TRBJ2-5; unclear D gene. The CDR3 covers 13 residues. CDR1 is SGHRS and CDR2 is YFSETQ in the germline V gene. V was pared by 0 bases and J by 2 bases, with 5 bases between. The CDR3 region has the DNA TGCGCCAGCAGCTTGGGAAATCAAGAGACCCAGTACTTC. Protein sequence: CASSLGNQETQYF.

This sequence joins TRBV20-1 and TRBJ2-7; D may match TRBD1 or TRBD2 (5 bases each). CDR3 size: 14 residues. V shed 1 base and J shed 3 bases, with 13 bases lying between them. Germline lookup yields CDR1 DFQATT and CDR2 SNEGSKA (reference sequence). The CDR3 loop is CSARVRGVNYEQYF. The DNA of the CDR3 is TGCAGTGCTAGAGTTAGAGGGGTCAACTACGAGCAGTACTTC.

With regard to this clonotype: One end of the junction varies from germline; a read error may be responsible. The chain uses TRBV24-1 and TRBJ2-3, with 14 bases that match TRBD2. CDR3 length: 15 amino acids. Germline V gives CDR1 KGHDR, CDR2 SFDVKD. The CDR3 DNA sequence: TGTGCCGCCAGCCGACTAGCGGGGGGGCCGGATCGGCAGTATTTT. This encodes CAASRLAGGPDRQYF.

The sample holds a few counts of this clonotype. The V and J genes are TRBV25-1 and TRBJ1-1; TRBD1 aligns across 7 bases. Trimming cost V 4 bases and J 0 bases; bases outside gene matches: 8. Germline CDR1 MGHDK, CDR2 SYGVNS. There are 16 residues in the CDR3. Here the CDR3 DNA reads TGTGCCAGCAGTGCATACAGGGGCCAAATGAACACTGAAGCTTTCTTT. It yields the protein CASSAYRGQMNTEAFF.

A few counts support this clonotype. The chain carries TRBV7-2 and TRBJ1-2; tentatively, D is TRBD1 (6 bases). This CDR3 region has 15 residues. Trimming removed 5 bases at V and 2 bases at J, with 15 bases between. Per the germline V gene, CDR1 is SGHTA and CDR2 is FQGNSA. CDR3 sequence reads: CASSPQGGNNYGYTF. Here the CDR3 DNA reads TGTGCCAGCAGCCCCCAAGGGGGAAACAACTATGGCTACACCTTC.

This chain connects TRBV20-1 to TRBJ2-1, with 11 bases aligning to TRBD2. This CDR3 is built from 17 residues. Germline V gene data show CDR1 as DFQATT and CDR2 as SNEGSKA (reference sequence). Germline trimming cut 1 base from V and 4 bases from J; bases unmatched to any gene: 9. The DNA of the CDR3 is TGCAGTGCTAGAGTCGGTAGCGGGGGGGCGCGATACAATGAGCAGTTCTTC. Amino acids: CSARVGSGGARYNEQFF.

This clonotype was counted a few times. The chain has TRBV10-3 and TRBJ1-5; D is uncertain. Trimming left V 0 bases short and J 0 bases short, with 12 bases between. Germline assignment: CDR1 ENHRY and CDR2 SYGVKD. This CDR3 has 17 amino acids. This CDR3 reads CAISESAARYSNQPQHF. The CDR3 coding sequence is TGTGCCATCAGTGAGTCGGCTGCCCGCTATAGCAATCAGCCCCAGCATTTT.